The 18 T cell receptor beta chains below come from one sample, sequenced in a study of blood T cell repertoires in COVID-19 (dated by TCRdb to about 2020). To prepare the library, the immunoSEQ multiplex PCR assay was applied. As stored in TCRdb, this immuneACCESS dataset retains in-frame rearrangements with V and J assigned. A fraction of the clones does not appear; measured against another copy, unresolved V genes explain less than half of the discrepancy, and the remainder lacks a known reason. This sample lists roughly 120,000 clones; 70% to 80% were detected once. The top ten clonotypes cover under 3% of the sample. What was sequenced was peripheral blood. The receptor set was obtained from a man between 45 and 60 years old with acute or convalescent COVID-19.

This clone occurred a few times. The V call is TRBV19, the J call TRBJ1-1, with D possibly being TRBD1 (5 bases). This CDR3 is 15 amino acids long. V was shortened by 3 bases and J by 3 bases, with 14 bases between the two germline ends. The germline V gene encodes CDR1 LNHDA and CDR2 SQIVND (reference sequence). CDR3 in DNA: TGTGCCAGTAGTATCAGTAGGACAACCGACACTGAAGCTTTCTTT. It yields the protein CASSISRTTDTEAFF. The variable domain in full, with the rest retrieved from reference TRBV19 and TRBJ1-1, is DGGITQSPKYLFRKEGQNVTLSCEQNLNHDAMYWYRQDPGQGLRLIYYSQIVNDFQKGDIAEGYSVSREKKESFPLTVTSAQKNPTAFYLCASSISRTTDTEAFFGQGTRLTVV.

This clone appeared a single time. The rearrangement links TRBV5-4 to TRBJ2-7, with 7 bases aligning to TRBD1. Germline CDR1 is SGHNT and CDR2 is YYREEE (reference sequence). V lost 0 bases to trimming and J lost 6 bases; unmatched junction nucleotides: 0. The CDR3 is made up of 12 amino acids. The CDR3 DNA reads as TGTGCCAGCAGCTTGGACAGGGGCGAGCAGTACTTC. It encodes CASSLDRGEQYF.

This chain joins TRBV19 and TRBJ1-5; 9 bases are a match to TRBD1. Germline CDR1 is LNHDA and CDR2 is SQIVND (reference sequence). The ends lost 5 bases at V and 4 bases at J; junction bases unmatched: 12. The CDR3 consists of 17 residues. This chain's CDR3 is CASSGGTGIIANQPQHF. CDR3 sequence (DNA): TGTGCCAGTAGTGGAGGGACAGGGATCATAGCAAATCAGCCCCAGCATTTT.

This sequence joins TRBV28 and TRBJ2-1; 9 nucleotides agree with TRBD2. The V and J ends lost 3 bases and 7 bases, in that order; junction bases with no gene match: 10. The CDR3 loop spans 16 amino acids. Per germline, CDR1 MDHEN and CDR2 SYDVKM. The CDR3 here is CASSLGLAGNWNEQFF. The CDR3, as DNA: TGTGCCAGCAGTTTGGGGCTAGCGGGAAATTGGAATGAGCAGTTCTTC.

In DNA form, the CDR3 reads TGTGCCAGCACCCGGGGGGAGGGTTCCTACGAGCAGTACTTC. Translation: CASTRGEGSYEQYF. The chain joins TRBV6-5 to TRBJ2-7, with 7 bases identical to TRBD2. The CDR3 is 14 residues long. Germline assignment: CDR1 MNHEY and CDR2 SVGAGI. With 7 bases clipped from V and 1 base from J, the junction kept 7 bases outside the gene matches.

The genes are TRBV11-3 and TRBJ2-2, with 7 nucleotides matching TRBD1. CDR3 length: 16 residues. Looked up from germline, CDR1 is SGHNT and CDR2 is YENEEA. Trimming removed 2 bases from V and 0 bases from J; junction bases left unmatched: 3. The CDR3 DNA sequence: TGTGCCAGCAGCTTAAGACAGGGTCCGAACACCGGGGAGCTGTTTTTT. Its protein is CASSLRQGPNTGELFF.

The J gene is TRBJ1-6, the V gene TRBV30, with D maybe TRBD1 (5 bases). The CDR3 extends over 15 amino acids. Germline loops: CDR1 GTSNPN, CDR2 SVGIG (reference sequence). V shed 0 bases and J shed 4 bases, with 10 bases lying between them. The CDR3 DNA reads as TGTGCCTGGAGTGTAAGCAGGGTTTATAATTCACCCCTCCACTTT. As protein: CAWSVSRVYNSPLHF.

The rearrangement uses TRBV3-1 (or the pseudogene TRBV3-2) and TRBJ2-5; weak D call: TRBD2 (6 bases). This CDR3 contains 14 residues. V lost 5 bases to trimming and J lost 5 bases, with 15 bases between them. Germline values: CDR1 LGHDT, CDR2 YNNKEL (reference sequence). CDR3 loop: CASSYSGAGETQYF. The CDR3 DNA sequence: TGTGCCAGCAGCTACTCCGGGGCGGGGGAGACCCAGTACTTC.

The chain is built from TRBV11-2 and TRBJ2-3; 8 bases are a match to TRBD1. The CDR3 is 16 residues long. Germline CDR1 and CDR2: SGHAT and FQNNGV. Trimming cost V 6 bases and J 4 bases; bases outside gene matches: 12. CDR3 sequence reads: CASRGLRTGNADTQYF. Here the CDR3 DNA reads TGTGCCAGCAGGGGGCTAAGGACAGGGAACGCAGATACGCAGTATTTT. Variable domain in full (rest from reference TRBV11-2 and TRBJ2-3): EAGVAQSPRYKIIEKRQSVAFWCNPISGHATLYWYQQILGQGPKLLIQFQNNGVVDDSQLPKDRFSAERLKGVDSTLKIQPAKLEDSAVYLCASRGLRTGNADTQYFGPGTRLTVL.

The table lists this clone with a few counts. The same CDR3 arises from other DNA sequences in this sample as well. The J gene is TRBJ1-1, the V gene TRBV19, with D possibly matching TRBD1 (5 bases). From germline, CDR1 is LNHDA and CDR2 SQIVND (reference sequence). V gave up 10 bases and J gave up 5 bases, with 14 bases separating them. The CDR3 is made up of 12 amino acids. CDR3 bases: TGTGCCACTCTCATTGGGGGGACTGAAGCTTTCTTT. Translated: CATLIGGTEAFF.

The chain has TRBV4-1 and TRBJ1-5, with a weak D call TRBD1 (6 bases). The CDR3 is 16 residues long. Germline CDR1 is MGHRA and CDR2 is YSYEKL. V was cut by 0 bases and J by 2 bases, with 11 bases left in between. For the CDR3, the DNA is TGCGCCAGCAGCCAAGACGGGACATTCGGCAATCAGCCCCAGCATTTT. Its protein is CASSQDGTFGNQPQHF.

This sequence joins TRBV27 and TRBJ2-7; tentative D call: TRBD2 (6 bases). CDR1 and CDR2 from the germline V gene are MNHEY and SMNVEV (reference sequence). The length of the CDR3 is 12 residues. V was pared by 8 bases and J by 6 bases, with 14 bases between. The CDR3 protein is CASSWGVGEQYF. In DNA form, the CDR3 reads TGTGCCAGCTCCTGGGGGGTCGGCGAGCAGTACTTC.

Here the CDR3 reads CASSQEGAGLSYNEQFF. The CDR3 coding sequence is TGTGCCAGCAGCCAAGAGGGCGCCGGCCTCTCCTACAATGAGCAGTTCTTC. The chain carries TRBV3-1 (or the pseudogene TRBV3-2) and TRBJ2-1; D not certain. Per the germline V gene, CDR1 is LGHDT and CDR2 is YNNKEL (reference sequence). V shed 0 bases and J shed 0 bases, with 12 bases lying between them. CDR3 size: 17 residues.

This clone was seen only a few times. The J gene is TRBJ1-2, the V gene TRBV19, with 10 bases that match TRBD1. CDR1 is LNHDA and CDR2 is SQIVND in the germline V gene (reference sequence). V was clipped by 3 bases and J by 7 bases; unmatched bases: 8. The CDR3 contains 15 residues. The CDR3 region is CASSIGGQGRFGYTF. As DNA, the CDR3 is TGTGCCAGTAGTATCGGGGGACAGGGGCGTTTTGGCTACACCTTC.

The chain uses TRBV5-5 and TRBJ2-7; TRBD1 agrees at 9 bases. The CDR3 length is 16 residues. After removal of 1 base from V and 5 bases from J, the junction contained 10 bases not matched to a gene. Germline-derived CDR1 and CDR2 are SGHKS and YYEKEE (reference sequence). The CDR3 bases are TGTGCCAGCAGCTTGATTTTCGACAGGGGGACTGACGAGCAGTACTTC. Amino acid sequence: CASSLIFDRGTDEQYF.

This clone is classed as medium-sized (0.01 to 0.1%). The V and J genes are TRBV2 and TRBJ2-3, with D possibly matching TRBD1 (6 bases). The V end was cut by 10 bases, the J end by 3 bases, with 20 bases between. CDR1 is SNHLY, CDR2 FYNNEI, per germline. The CDR3 runs to 15 residues. CDR3: CATSDRGMGTDTQYF. The CDR3 bases are TGTGCCACCTCAGATAGGGGGATGGGGACAGATACGCAGTATTTT. Using reference TRBV2 and TRBJ2-3 for the parts outside the CDR3, the full variable domain is EPEVTQTPSHQVTQMGQEVILRCVPISNHLYFYWYRQILGQKVEFLVSFYNNEISEKSEIFDDQFSVERPDGSNFTLKIRSTKLEDSAMYFCATSDRGMGTDTQYFGPGTRLTVL.

This rearrangement joins TRBV7-3 to TRBJ2-1, with D perhaps TRBD2 (7 bases). V was cut by 1 base and J by 7 bases, with 17 bases left in between. Germline V gives CDR1 SGHTA, CDR2 FQGTGA. This CDR3 has 16 residues. CDR3 nucleotide sequence: TGTGCCAGCAGCTTAAATGTGGGGGGGCTGTTAAATGAGCAGTTCTTC. Its translation is CASSLNVGGLLNEQFF.

This chain links TRBV11-3 with TRBJ2-5; 11 bases line up with TRBD1. This CDR3 contains 18 residues. Trimming cost V 1 base and J 0 bases; bases outside gene matches: 7. Germline lookup yields CDR1 SGHNT and CDR2 YENEEA. CDR3 sequence (DNA): TGTGCCAGCAGCTTAGGGGACAGGGGGGCGTTCGACCAAGAGACCCAGTACTTC. It codes for CASSLGDRGAFDQETQYF.